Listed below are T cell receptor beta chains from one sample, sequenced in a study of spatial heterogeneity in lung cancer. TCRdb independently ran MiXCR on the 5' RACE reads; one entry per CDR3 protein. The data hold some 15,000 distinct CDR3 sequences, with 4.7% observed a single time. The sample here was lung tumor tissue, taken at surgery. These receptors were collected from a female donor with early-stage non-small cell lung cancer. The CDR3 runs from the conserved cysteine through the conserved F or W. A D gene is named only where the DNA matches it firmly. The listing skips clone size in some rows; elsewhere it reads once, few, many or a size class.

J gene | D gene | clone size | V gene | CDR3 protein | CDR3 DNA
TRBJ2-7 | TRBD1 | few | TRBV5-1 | CASSKDRGQPYDEQYF | TGCGCCAGCAGCAAGGACAGGGGGCAACCTTACGACGAGCAGTACTTC
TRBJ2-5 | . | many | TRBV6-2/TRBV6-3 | CASSSTTGETQYF | TGTGCCAGCAGCTCAACGACGGGGGAGACCCAGTACTTC
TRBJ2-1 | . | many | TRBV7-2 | CASSRNNEQFF | TGTGCCAGCAGTCGTAACAATGAGCAGTTCTTC
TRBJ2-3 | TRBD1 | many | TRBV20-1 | CSARDQLGDRGTDTQYF | TGCAGTGCTAGAGATCAGCTAGGGGACAGGGGAACAGATACGCAGTATTTT
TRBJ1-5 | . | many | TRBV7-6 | CASSISGHVQPQHF | TGTGCCAGCAGCATTAGCGGACATGTTCAGCCCCAGCATTTT
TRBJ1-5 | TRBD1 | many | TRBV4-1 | CASSHASGGDGQPQHF | TGCGCCAGCAGCCACGCCTCAGGGGGCGATGGTCAGCCCCAGCATTTT
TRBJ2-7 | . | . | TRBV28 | CASSYLIYEQYF | TGTGCCAGCAGCTACCTGATCTACGAGCAGTACTTC
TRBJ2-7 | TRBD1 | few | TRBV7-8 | CASSPQTGQQYF | TGTGCCAGCAGCCCCCAGACAGGGCAACAGTACTTC
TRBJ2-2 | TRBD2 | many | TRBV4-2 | CASSHTRLAGGYTGELFF | TGTGCCAGCAGCCATACCCGACTAGCGGGGGGGTACACCGGGGAGCTGTTTTTT
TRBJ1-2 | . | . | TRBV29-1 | CSVDNRASYGYTF | TGCAGCGTTGACAACAGGGCCAGTTATGGCTACACCTTC
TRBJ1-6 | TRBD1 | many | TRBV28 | CASSRYFTAPGQGGSSYNSPLHF | TGTGCCAGCAGCCGCTACTTTACTGCCCCGGGACAGGGAGGGTCCTCCTATAATTCACCCCTCCACTTT
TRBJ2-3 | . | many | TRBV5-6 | CASSRSTDTQYF | TGTGCCAGCAGCCGAAGCACAGATACGCAGTATTTT
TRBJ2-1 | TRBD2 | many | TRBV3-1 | CASSPGLGERERFF | TGTGCCAGCAGTCCGGGACTAGGGGAACGGGAGCGGTTCTTC
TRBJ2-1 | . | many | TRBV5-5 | CASSLYVQEQFF | TGTGCCAGCAGCTTGTACGTTCAGGAGCAGTTCTTC
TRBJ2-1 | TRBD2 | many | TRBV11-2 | CASSYGLAGNNEQFF | TGTGCCAGCAGCTATGGACTAGCGGGGAACAATGAGCAGTTCTTC
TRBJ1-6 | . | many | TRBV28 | CASTPGNSPLHF | TGTGCCAGCACTCCTGGTAATTCACCCCTCCACTTT
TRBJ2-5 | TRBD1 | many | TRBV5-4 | CASSLDRGQETQYF | TGTGCCAGCAGCTTGGACAGGGGGCAAGAGACCCAGTACTTC
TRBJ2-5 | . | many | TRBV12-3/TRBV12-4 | CASSQIEASRRQETQYF | TGTGCCAGCAGCCAGATCGAGGCCTCCAGGCGCCAAGAGACCCAGTACTTC
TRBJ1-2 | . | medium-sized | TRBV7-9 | CASSFPGASYGYTF | TGTGCCAGCAGTTTCCCAGGGGCCAGCTATGGCTACACCTTC
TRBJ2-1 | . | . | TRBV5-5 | CASSSQGSYNEQFF | TGTGCCAGCAGCTCACAGGGATCCTACAATGAGCAGTTCTTC
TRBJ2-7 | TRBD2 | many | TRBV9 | CASSPGLAGIYEQYF | TGTGCCAGCAGCCCGGGACTAGCGGGGATCTACGAGCAGTACTTC
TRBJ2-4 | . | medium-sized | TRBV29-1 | CSVIPINPGNIQYF | TGCAGCGTAATACCTATTAACCCCGGGAACATTCAGTACTTC
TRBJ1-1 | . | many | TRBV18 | CASSRSNEAFF | TGTGCCAGCTCACGTTCTAATGAAGCTTTCTTT
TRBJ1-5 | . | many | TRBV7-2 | CASSLMGLPWGNQPQHF | TGTGCCAGCAGCTTAATGGGTCTTCCCTGGGGCAATCAGCCCCAGCATTTT
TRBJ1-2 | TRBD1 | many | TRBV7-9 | CASSTEGTGAEDYGYTF | TGTGCCAGCAGCACGGAAGGGACAGGGGCTGAAGACTATGGCTACACCTTC
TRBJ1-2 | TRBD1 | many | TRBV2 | CASSDWDSLNYGYTF | TGTGCCAGCAGTGACTGGGACAGCCTCAACTATGGCTACACCTTC
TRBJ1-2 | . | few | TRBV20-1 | CSASRGIRVGNYGYTF | TGCAGTGCTAGTCGGGGAATCAGGGTAGGGAACTATGGCTACACCTTC
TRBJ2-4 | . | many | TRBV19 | CASSIILTNPGLAKNIQYF | TGTGCCAGTAGTATCATCTTGACGAATCCAGGCCTAGCCAAAAACATTCAGTACTTC
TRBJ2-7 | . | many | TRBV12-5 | CASVGVGYEQYF | TGTGCTAGTGTTGGGGTAGGATACGAGCAGTACTTC